Below are 12 T cell receptor beta chains sequenced from a single sample in a study of CD8 T cells in ankylosing spondylitis (dated by TCRdb to about 2017). Summary of the overall study and its limitations: A TCR beta motif of about eight highly homologous amino acid variants appeared characteristic of blood from ankylosing spondylitis patients.

Library preparation used 5' RACE. TCRdb records Illumina HiSeq 2500 as the sequencer. TCRdb itself trimmed the public reads at Q25 with fastp, ran MiXCR and retained productive beta chains. CDR3 protein sequences are deduplicated, and each keeps its most common genes and DNA. The sample records hundreds of thousands of distinct CDR3 sequences, 10% to 15% of which are singletons. The ten largest clonotypes hold 0.51% of the sample. The antigens for these receptors are not known. Material: blood, either unsorted or a sorted T cell fraction (not recorded which). These receptors originate from a male donor with ankylosing spondylitis.

V is TRBV5-1 and J is TRBJ2-4; D assignment may be TRBD1 or TRBD2 (5 bases each). The CDR3 has 13 residues. CDR1 is SGHRS, CDR2 YFSETQ, per germline. Deletions cut 2 bases from V and 8 bases from J, with 11 bases between. This CDR3 is CASSFDRGDIQYF. In nucleotides, the CDR3 is TGCGCCAGCAGCTTCGACAGAGGGGACATTCAGTACTTC.

This clonotype was counted between two and nine times. The rearrangement links TRBV4-2 to TRBJ2-4; the match to TRBD2 covers 12 bases. With 0 bases clipped from V and 8 bases from J, the junction kept 17 bases outside the gene matches. This CDR3 contains 20 residues. Germline CDR1 reads LGHNA; CDR2 reads YNFKEQ. This CDR3 reads CASSQEYRLASGRVEDIQYF. The CDR3 DNA follows: TGTGCCAGCAGCCAAGAATACCGACTGGCTAGCGGGAGGGTTGAGGACATTCAGTACTTC.

The gene calls are TRBV7-2 and TRBJ2-7, with a weak D call TRBD2 (6 bases). Trimming removed 2 bases at V and 3 bases at J, with 17 bases between. The CDR3 totals 16 residues. Germline CDR1 SGHTA, CDR2 FQGNSA. CDR3 residues: CASSLRLAGTYYEQYF. As DNA, the CDR3 is TGTGCCAGCAGCTTACGTCTTGCTGGGACTTACTACGAGCAGTACTTC.

This clonotype has a handful of counts. This chain links TRBV4-3 with TRBJ1-4; weak D call: TRBD1 (6 bases). CDR3 length: 14 residues. The germline V and J ends were trimmed by 3 bases and 7 bases, with 12 bases remaining between them. Germline V gene lookup returns CDR1 LGHNA and CDR2 YSLEER. The CDR3 loop reads CASSQGAGSEKLFF. The CDR3 DNA sequence: TGCGCCAGCAGCCAGGGGGCTGGGAGTGAAAAACTGTTTTTT.

This chain connects TRBV7-9 to TRBJ2-2; TRBD1 might be the D (6 bases). The V gene lost 7 bases and the J gene lost 7 bases, with 16 bases spanning the gap. The CDR3 has 14 residues. Germline-derived CDR1 and CDR2 are SEHNR and FQNEAQ (reference sequence). In nucleotides, the CDR3 is TGTGCCAGCATGCTACAGGGTTCGGGCGGGGAGCTGTTTTTT. Encoded protein: CASMLQGSGGELFF.

A few counts support this clonotype. This sequence joins TRBV5-1 and TRBJ2-5, with a tentative D call TRBD1 (6 bases). In germline, CDR1 is SGHRS, CDR2 YFSETQ. Trimming took off 6 bases at V and 5 bases at J, with 17 bases between the two ends. The CDR3 loop spans 14 amino acids. CDR3: CASTEQGRGETQYF. The CDR3 DNA sequence: TGCGCCAGCACCGAACAGGGCCGGGGCGAGACCCAGTACTTC.

This clonotype was observed many times. This sequence joins TRBV10-3 and TRBJ2-1, with 8 bases identical to TRBD1. The CDR3 runs to 13 residues. V shed 11 bases and J 6 bases; nucleotides not matched to a gene: 9. CDR1 is ENHRY, CDR2 SYGVKD, per germline. In DNA, the CDR3 is TGTGCCTCGAGACCAACAGGGGGCAATGAGCAGTTCTTC. Its protein is CASRPTGGNEQFF.

CDR3 residues: CSVEVSAGNTIYF. The CDR3, as DNA: TGCAGCGTTGAGGTCTCGGCTGGAAACACCATATATTTT. The V gene is TRBV29-1, the J gene TRBJ1-3; unclear D gene. This CDR3 has 13 amino acids. Trimming cost V 3 bases and J 2 bases, with 8 bases left between them. Germline lookup yields CDR1 SQVTM and CDR2 ANQGSEA.

The rearrangement links TRBV6-2 or TRBV6-3 to TRBJ1-5; D unclear. The CDR3 runs 14 residues. In germline, CDR1 is MNHEY, CDR2 SVGEGT. V lost 7 bases and J lost 5, with 15 bases in between. CDR3 coding DNA: TGTGCCAGCACCGGGAGGCGGCGAGATCAGCCCCAGCATTTT. Translated, it gives CASTGRRRDQPQHF.

The CDR3 loop reads CSVLGPGGETQYF. The CDR3 DNA sequence: TGCAGCGTGTTGGGACCTGGCGGGGAGACCCAGTACTTC. The V call is TRBV29-1, the J call TRBJ2-5; the D gene could be TRBD1 or TRBD2 (5 bases each). Trimming took off 6 bases at V and 5 bases at J, with 16 bases between the two ends. Germline V gives CDR1 SQVTM, CDR2 ANQGSEA. This CDR3 has 13 residues.

This chain links TRBV6-5 with TRBJ2-7; 7 bases match TRBD1. The CDR3 sequence is 14 residues long. The junction had 5 bases not matched to a gene; V was cut back by 2 bases and J by 4 bases. The germline CDR1 and CDR2 sequences are MNHEY and SVGAGI. The CDR3 is CASSYLGTEYEQYF. The DNA for the CDR3 is TGTGCCAGCAGTTACCTCGGGACAGAGTACGAGCAGTACTTC.

This clonotype has a handful of counts. The CDR3 region is CSASGPSEQYF. CDR3 sequence (DNA): TGCAGTGCTAGTGGCCCCTCCGAGCAGTACTTC. V gene TRBV20-1 combines with J gene TRBJ2-7; no firm D call. This CDR3 is 11 amino acids long. Trimming removed 3 bases from V and 6 bases from J, with 9 bases in between. CDR1 is DFQATT and CDR2 is SNEGSKA in the germline V gene (reference sequence).